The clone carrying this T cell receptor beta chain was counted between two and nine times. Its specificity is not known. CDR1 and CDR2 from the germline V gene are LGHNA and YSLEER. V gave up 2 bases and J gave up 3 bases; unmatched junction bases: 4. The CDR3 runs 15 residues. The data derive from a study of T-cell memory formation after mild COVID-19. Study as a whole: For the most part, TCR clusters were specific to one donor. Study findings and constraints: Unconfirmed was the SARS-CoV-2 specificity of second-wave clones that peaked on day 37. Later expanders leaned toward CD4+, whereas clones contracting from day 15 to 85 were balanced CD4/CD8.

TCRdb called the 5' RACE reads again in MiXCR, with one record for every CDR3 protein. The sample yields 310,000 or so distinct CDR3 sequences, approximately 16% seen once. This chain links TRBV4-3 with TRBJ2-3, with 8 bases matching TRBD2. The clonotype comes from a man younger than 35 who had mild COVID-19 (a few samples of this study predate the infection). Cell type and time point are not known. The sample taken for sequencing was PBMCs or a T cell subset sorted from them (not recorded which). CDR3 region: CASSQSAGETDTQYF. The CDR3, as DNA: TGCGCCAGCAGCCAATCAGCGGGGGAGACAGATACGCAGTATTTT.